This is a list of T cell receptor beta chains from one sample in a study of T cell responses to AZD1222 COVID-19 vaccine. Generated by immunoSEQ multiplex PCR, the TCRdb table keeps only in-frame clones and is missing some. The sample includes some 150,000 clones, 80% to 95% of them seen just once. The sample was peripheral blood, taken 28 days after the second AZD1222 dose. The receptor source for this set is an adult who received the AZD1222 COVID-19 vaccine. Both conserved end residues are part of each CDR3. A D gene is named only where the DNA matches it firmly. Some rows have no size entry. The others give once, few or many, or a class for an expanded clone.

J | size | D | V | DNA | CDR3
TRBJ1-6 | - | TRBD1 | TRBV30 | TGTGCCTGGAGGAGGGAGACAGGGACCAATTCACCCCTCCACTTT | CAWRRETGTNSPLHF
TRBJ1-5 | few | - | TRBV5-8 | TGTGCCAGCAGCTTGGCCAGGCGCACCTATAGCAATCAGCCCCAGCATTTT | CASSLARRTYSNQPQHF
TRBJ2-1 | few | TRBD2 | TRBV10-3 | TGTGCCATCAGTGAAAGGCTAGCGGGAGTGGGAAATGAGCAGTTCTTC | CAISERLAGVGNEQFF
TRBJ2-2 | - | - | TRBV19 | TGTGCCAGTACCCCTTGGGGACCGAACACCGGGGAGCTGTTTTTT | CASTPWGPNTGELFF
TRBJ1-1 | - | TRBD1 | TRBV7-8 | TGTGCCAGCAGCCGTCTCAACAGGGGGCTCATGAACACTGAAGCTTTCTTT | CASSRLNRGLMNTEAFF
TRBJ1-5 | once | TRBD1 | TRBV7-8 | TGTGCCAGCAGATCCGGGACAGGGGGCAATCAGCCCCAGCATTTT | CASRSGTGGNQPQHF
TRBJ1-1 | - | - | TRBV7-8 | TGTGCCAGCAGTCCCGACAGGAACCTTGAAGCTTTCTTT | CASSPDRNLEAFF
TRBJ1-1 | - | - | TRBV7-8 | TGTGCCAGCAGCTCCAGGAGGAACACTGAAGCTTTCTTT | CASSSRRNTEAFF
TRBJ1-5 | - | TRBD1 | TRBV29-1 | TGCAGCGTAGCCGGGACAGGGAGACAGCCCCAGCATTTT | CSVAGTGRQPQHF
TRBJ1-1 | - | TRBD1 | TRBV11-2 | TGTGCCAGCAGCTTAGACCCCCCAGGGACAGGGTTGGGGAACACTGAAGCTTTCTTT | CASSLDPPGTGLGNTEAFF
TRBJ2-1 | once | - | TRBV2 | TGTGCCAGTCTCAGGCAGTACCTATACAATGAGCAGTTCTTC | CASLRQYLYNEQFF
TRBJ2-7 | - | - | TRBV27 | TGTGCCAGCAGTTCCGTATACGAGCAGTACTTC | CASSSVYEQYF
TRBJ2-3 | - | - | TRBV5-4 | TGTGCCAGCTATATGGGGGGAGATACGCAGTATTTT | CASYMGGDTQYF
TRBJ1-2 | - | TRBD1 | TRBV27 | TGTGCCACCTTGACAGGGGGCAATGGCTACACCTTC | CATLTGGNGYTF
TRBJ1-1 | - | - | TRBV11-2 | TGTGCCAGCAGCCCCGGGGCGGGGACTGAAGCTTTCTTT | CASSPGAGTEAFF
TRBJ2-7 | - | - | TRBV4-1 | TGCGCCAGCAGCCAAGAAAGGACCGGTACCTACGAGCAGTACTTC | CASSQERTGTYEQYF
TRBJ2-7 | - | - | TRBV21-1 | TGTGCCAGCAGCAAAGGTCTCGCCTACGAGCAGTACTTC | CASSKGLAYEQYF
TRBJ1-5 | - | TRBD1 | TRBV18 | TGTGCCAGCTCACCAGCAGGGGGCGGCTTTCAGCCCCAGCATTTT | CASSPAGGGFQPQHF
TRBJ1-1 | - | TRBD1 | TRBV19 | TGTGCCAGTAGTATACTACTGGGGACAGGGAACACTGAAGCTTTCTTT | CASSILLGTGNTEAFF
TRBJ1-2 | - | TRBD1 | TRBV2 | TGTGCCAGCAAGACAGGGGACGGCTACACCTTC | CASKTGDGYTF
TRBJ2-7 | - | - | TRBV2 | TGTGCCAGCAGTGAAAGGACGTTGTCCTACGAGCAGTACTTC | CASSERTLSYEQYF
TRBJ2-3 | - | TRBD2 | TRBV2 | TGTGCCAGGAGTGCCGGGAAGCGGGAGGTCCGGGGGACAGATACGCAGTATTTT | CARSAGKREVRGTDTQYF
TRBJ2-3 | - | TRBD2 | TRBV11-2 | TGTGCCAGCAGCTTATTCCCAGCGGGACCCGCCACAGATACGCAGTATTTT | CASSLFPAGPATDTQYF
TRBJ2-1 | - | - | TRBV13 | TGTGCCAGCAGCTTAGGGGCGTGGGGTCCTTCCTACAATGAGCAGTTCTTC | CASSLGAWGPSYNEQFF
TRBJ2-1 | - | - | TRBV3-1/TRBV3-2 | TGTGCCAGCAGCCCCACTCGGGCAGCCAGCTCCTACAATGAGCAGTTCTTC | CASSPTRAASSYNEQFF
TRBJ2-5 | - | - | TRBV5-1 | TGCGCCAGCGGGGGGGAGACCCAGTACTTC | CASGGETQYF
TRBJ1-2 | - | - | TRBV9 | TGTGCCAGCAGCGTAGCTATAGGGGGGCAGGTTGGCTACACCTTC | CASSVAIGGQVGYTF
TRBJ2-1 | - | - | TRBV6-5 | TGTGCCAGCAGTTCGAGGGGACTGTACTCCTACAATGAGCAGTTCTTC | CASSSRGLYSYNEQFF
TRBJ1-1 | - | - | TRBV19 | TGTGCCAGTAGTATAGGGGCGAACACTGAAGCTTTCTTT | CASSIGANTEAFF
TRBJ2-2 | - | TRBD1 | TRBV5-1 | TGCGCCAGCAGCATACAACCCGGGACAGGGGGCGCAACGGGGGAGCTGTTTTTT | CASSIQPGTGGATGELFF
TRBJ1-4 | - | - | TRBV2 | TGTGCCAGCAGTCCTTATTCAGGGTCCGAAAAACTGTTTTTT | CASSPYSGSEKLFF
TRBJ2-1 | - | - | TRBV28 | TGTGCCAGCACCCCTGGAGGAGATGAGCAGTTCTTC | CASTPGGDEQFF
TRBJ1-5 | - | - | TRBV5-1 | TGCGCCAGCAGCCCCGGGGACGGCCCGGGGGCCCAGCATTTT | CASSPGDGPGAQHF
TRBJ1-2 | - | - | TRBV29-1 | TGCAGCGTCCCGGGCCCTGGGGGCTACACCTTC | CSVPGPGGYTF
TRBJ2-7 | - | - | TRBV19 | TGTGCCAGCCGATATGGGGGGTCCTACGAGCAGTACTTC | CASRYGGSYEQYF
TRBJ2-3 | once | TRBD1 | TRBV5-1 | TGCGCCAGCAGCGCGACAGGGGGCTTTTTGACAGATACGCAGTATTTT | CASSATGGFLTDTQYF
TRBJ2-7 | - | - | TRBV5-5 | TGTGCCAGCAGCTTGGATGCGGGACAGCTCTACGAGCAGTACTTC | CASSLDAGQLYEQYF
TRBJ1-5 | once | - | TRBV4-1 | TGCGCCAGCAGCCAAGAAGAGGTGGGGAATCAGCCCCAGCATTTT | CASSQEEVGNQPQHF
TRBJ1-2 | - | - | TRBV19 | TGTGCCAGTAGTACGGAGAATAGGGGTAGAAGAGAGGGCTACACCTTC | CASSTENRGRREGYTF
TRBJ2-3 | - | - | TRBV18 | TGTGCCAGCTCACTCGGGACGTGGGGGTCAGATACGCAGTATTTT | CASSLGTWGSDTQYF
TRBJ1-4 | - | - | TRBV4-1 | TGCGCCAGCAGCCAGGGTGGTGCCGGTACTACTTTT | CASSQGGAGTTF
TRBJ1-2 | - | TRBD1 | TRBV9 | TGTGCCAGCAGCGTTGGGACAGGGCCGAACTATGGCTACACCTTC | CASSVGTGPNYGYTF
TRBJ2-1 | - | - | TRBV4-2 | TGTGCCAGCAGCTACCTCCCCTCAGGCACCAATGAGCAGTTCTTC | CASSYLPSGTNEQFF
TRBJ1-3 | - | - | TRBV5-1 | TGCGCCAGCAGCTTCGGTACAGGGTTATTTGGAAACACCATATATTTT | CASSFGTGLFGNTIYF
TRBJ1-3 | - | TRBD1 | TRBV5-1 | TGCGCCAGCAGCCTACAGGGGACTGGAAACACCATATATTTT | CASSLQGTGNTIYF
TRBJ1-2 | - | - | TRBV6-5 | TGTGCCAGCAGCCCCATCGATAGCTATGGCTACACCTTC | CASSPIDSYGYTF
TRBJ1-1 | - | - | TRBV19 | TGTGCCAGTAGTATCCTCGGCGCAGGGGCGAACACTGAAGCTTTCTTT | CASSILGAGANTEAFF
TRBJ2-5 | - | - | TRBV23-1 | TGCGCCAGCAGTCACCCCCGGGGCCTCCAAGAGACCCAGTACTTC | CASSHPRGLQETQYF
TRBJ2-1 | - | TRBD2 | TRBV11-2 | TGTGCCAGCAGCTCCTTCGGGACTAGCGGAAACAATGAGCAGTTCTTC | CASSSFGTSGNNEQFF
TRBJ2-7 | - | TRBD1 | TRBV7-9 | TGTGCCAGCAGCTACCGGGACAGGGAGTCCTACGAGCAGTACTTC | CASSYRDRESYEQYF
TRBJ1-5 | - | - | TRBV5-1 | TGCGCCAGCAGCCAGGACAGTTTCAATCAGCCCCAGCATTTT | CASSQDSFNQPQHF